This TCR beta chain was obtained from a study of regulatory T cells in long-lasting Graves disease. Time point meaning: newly diagnosed GD, antithyroid drugs for less than 3 months. PBMC RNA served as the TCR library source. This clonotype was observed at least ten times. Its antigen remains unidentified. Findings of the study overall: Accuracy may have been reduced by the small sample size.

Building of the TCR beta libraries involved iRepertoire HTBI primers and Arm-PCR of CDR3 regions. TCRdb called the multiplex PCR reads again in MiXCR, with one record for every CDR3 protein. The sample includes around 450,000 distinct CDR3 sequences, around 15% of them seen just once. This sample also belongs to another study, concerning T cells in Graves' hyperthyroidism and ophthalmopathy. That report notes: The patients, who ranged from 18 to 65 in age, presented with newly diagnosed hyperthyroidism lasting under 2 months.

Sequenced here: peripheral blood mononuclear cells (PBMCs), sampled at new diagnosis, from a patient treated with antithyroid drugs. The clonotype comes from a man between 40 and 49 years old with Graves disease.

CDR3 coding DNA: TGTGCCAGCATAACCGGGGGGGGGTATGGCTACACCTTC. The encoded protein is CASITGGGYGYTF. The genes are TRBV28 and TRBJ1-2, with D tentatively TRBD1 (5 bases). Trimming stripped 7 bases from V and 5 bases from J, with 14 bases between. The CDR3 consists of 13 residues. Per the germline V gene, CDR1 is MDHEN and CDR2 is SYDVKM.